Following are 29 T cell receptor beta chains from one sample sequenced in a study of T cell repertoires in cytomegalovirus infection. One entry per CDR3 protein results from TCRdb running MiXCR on the reads. Of fewer than 200,000 distinct CDR3 sequences listed, 8.5% to 10% are singletons. Material for sequencing was PBMCs. These TCRs come from a human donor in good health (CMV status not recorded). Some clones in this sample may be carry-over from other donors' samples.

There are many counts of this clonotype. Written as DNA, the CDR3 is TGTGCCAGCAGTTTATCCGCCTCCAGGGCGAACATTCAGTACTTC. It codes for CASSLSASRANIQYF. The V gene is TRBV27, the J gene TRBJ2-4, with a weak D call TRBD1 (5 bases). The CDR3 consists of 15 residues. The germline V and J ends were trimmed by 0 bases and 7 bases, with 13 bases remaining between them. Per the germline V gene, CDR1 is MNHEY and CDR2 is SMNVEV (reference sequence).

This clonotype was seen ten or more times. The V call is TRBV7-8, the J call TRBJ2-5; maybe TRBD2 (5 bases). The CDR3 has 19 residues. V was clipped by 1 base and J by 2 bases, with 23 bases between them. Per the germline V gene, CDR1 is SGHVS and CDR2 is FQNEAQ. The CDR3 reads CASSLVGIVVSRLQETQYF. As DNA, the CDR3 is TGTGCCAGCAGCTTAGTTGGGATAGTAGTGTCCCGACTACAAGAGACCCAGTACTTC.

This chain links TRBV7-6 with TRBJ2-3; D is undetermined. With the DNA end fitting TRBJ1-5 better, the J assignment may be wrong. The V gene's germline CDR1 is SGHVS and CDR2 FNYEAQ. This CDR3 comprises 16 residues. This CDR3 is CASSHDRDSNTDTQHF. The CDR3, as DNA: TGTGCCAGCAGCCACGACCGAGACTCCAACACAGATACGCAGCATTTT.

This chain links TRBV5-4 with TRBJ2-7, with D possibly being TRBD1 or TRBD2 (5 bases each). Trimming took 0 bases from V and 2 from J, leaving 12 bases between them. CDR1 is SGHNT and CDR2 is YYREEE in the germline V gene (reference sequence). This CDR3 comprises 15 residues. CDR3 protein: CASSLVRGTPYEQYF. For the CDR3, the DNA is TGTGCCAGCAGCTTGGTTCGAGGGACCCCCTACGAGCAGTACTTC.

The sample holds many counts of this clonotype. The chain combines TRBV6-2 or TRBV6-3 with TRBJ1-2, with D uncertain. Trimming left V 5 bases short and J 3 bases short, with 16 bases between. Germline V lookup: CDR1 MNHEY, CDR2 SVGEGT. This CDR3 is 15 amino acids long. In DNA form, the CDR3 reads TGTGCCAGCAGTCCCAACCTCAATTCCGACTATGGCTACACCTTC. This encodes CASSPNLNSDYGYTF.

At least ten counts were recorded for this clonotype. V usage is TRBV5-1 and J usage is TRBJ2-1; weak D call: TRBD1 (6 bases). The CDR3 is 15 amino acids. The V end lost 0 bases, the J end lost 8 bases, and 15 bases lay between the germline ends. Germline values: CDR1 SGHRS, CDR2 YFSETQ. This CDR3 is CASSLGVQGRDEQFF. Here the CDR3 DNA reads TGCGCCAGCAGCTTGGGGGTCCAGGGGAGAGATGAGCAGTTCTTC.

This clonotype was counted ten times or more. The chain has TRBV7-9 and TRBJ2-5; TRBD1 might be the D (6 bases). Germline CDR1 SEHNR, CDR2 FQNEAQ (reference sequence). V was shortened by 5 bases and J by 5 bases, with 12 bases between the two germline ends. The CDR3 has 13 residues. The CDR3 sequence: CASSRIQGETQYF. The CDR3 DNA reads TGTGCCAGCAGCAGAATTCAGGGGGAGACCCAGTACTTC.

This clonotype was seen many times. The rearrangement uses TRBV7-2 and TRBJ2-5; 7 positions match TRBD1. The ends lost 4 bases at V and 5 bases at J; junction bases unmatched: 10. Germline V gene data show CDR1 as SGHTA and CDR2 as FQGNSA. There are 15 residues in the CDR3. The CDR3 DNA sequence: TGTGCCAGCAGCTCCATAGACAGGGATGTGGAGACCCAGTACTTC. Translation: CASSSIDRDVETQYF.

This clonotype was seen many times. The V and J genes are TRBV11-2 and TRBJ1-6; D gene unclear. V shed 0 bases and J shed 4 bases, with 7 bases lying between them. The germline V gene encodes CDR1 SGHAT and CDR2 FQNNGV. The CDR3 contains 15 residues. This chain's CDR3 is CASSLDYRYNSPLHF. The CDR3 nucleotides read TGTGCCAGCAGCTTAGATTACAGATATAATTCACCCCTCCACTTT.

This clonotype was observed many times. The chain joins TRBV12-3 or TRBV12-4 to TRBJ2-1, with D uncertain. This CDR3 is built from 16 residues. V was cut by 2 bases and J by 0 bases, with 11 bases left in between. In DNA form, the CDR3 reads TGTGCCAGCAGTTTAATTTGGGGAAGCTCCTACAATGAGCAGTTCTTC. The encoded protein is CASSLIWGSSYNEQFF.

Ten or more counts support this clonotype. The chain uses TRBV28 and TRBJ1-2, with D maybe TRBD1 (5 bases). Trimming removed 6 bases at V and 7 bases at J, with 18 bases between. Germline V gives CDR1 MDHEN, CDR2 SYDVKM. The CDR3 spans 14 residues. Here the CDR3 reads CASRLRTQLSGYTF. CDR3 nucleotide sequence: TGTGCCAGCAGACTCAGGACACAGCTATCTGGCTACACCTTC.

This clonotype was recorded many times. This chain links TRBV6-1 with TRBJ2-3, with 8 bases fitting TRBD2. V lost 7 bases to trimming and J lost 4 bases; unmatched junction nucleotides: 7. Germline CDR1 reads MNHNS; CDR2 reads SASEGT. There are 14 residues in the CDR3. CDR3 bases: TGTGCCAGCATCGCTAGCGGGCCGGCAGATACGCAGTATTTT. Translated: CASIASGPADTQYF.

This clonotype was counted many times. The CDR3 protein is CASSYRGSRGSTEAFF. CDR3 in DNA: TGTGCCAGCAGTTACCGAGGTTCGAGGGGTAGCACTGAAGCTTTCTTT. This rearrangement joins TRBV6-5 to TRBJ1-1, with D possibly being TRBD1 (5 bases). The germline gives CDR1 MNHEY, CDR2 SVGAGI. Trimming removed 2 bases from V and 4 bases from J, with 17 bases in between. This CDR3 comprises 16 residues.

In its sample, this clonotype was seen many times. The J gene is TRBJ1-5, the V gene TRBV28; D call uncertain. CDR3 length: 13 amino acids. Germline V gives CDR1 MDHEN, CDR2 SYDVKM. V dropped 7 bases and J dropped 3 bases, with 10 bases sitting between them. In DNA, the CDR3 is TGTGCCAGCACCCCATCTGCCAATCAGCCCCAGCATTTT. Its protein product is CASTPSANQPQHF.

CDR3 in amino acids: CATTSAATNEKLFF. In DNA, the CDR3 is TGTGCCACAACCTCAGCTGCAACTAATGAAAAACTGTTTTTT. This sequence joins TRBV12-3 or TRBV12-4 and TRBJ1-4, with D uncertain. The CDR3 length is 14 residues. With 10 bases removed from V and 0 bases from J, the gap between germline ends came to 12 bases.

Remarks on this clonotype: A clone one base away is much larger, so this may be a read error. The chain combines TRBV28 with TRBJ2-2, with D uncertain. V was clipped by 6 bases and J by 7 bases, with 9 bases between them. CDR3 length equals 12 residues. The germline gives CDR1 MDHEN, CDR2 SYDVKM. CDR3 nucleotides: TGTGCCAGCAGGTTGGTTATCGGGGAGCTGTTTTTT. Protein: CASRLVIGELFF.

At least ten counts were recorded for this clonotype. J is TRBJ1-6 and V is TRBV7-2, with TRBD1 matching over 7 bases. Germline trimming cut 7 bases from V and 7 bases from J; bases unmatched to any gene: 13. The CDR3 runs to 16 residues. In germline, CDR1 is SGHTA, CDR2 FQGNSA. The chain's CDR3 is CASNPMTGSSNSPLHF. The CDR3 nucleotides are TGTGCCAGCAACCCAATGACAGGGTCGTCGAATTCACCCCTCCACTTT.

This clonotype was detected only a few times. The chain couples TRBV7-9 to TRBJ1-2, with a possible D match to TRBD1 (6 bases). Per germline, CDR1 SEHNR and CDR2 FQNEAQ (reference sequence). The CDR3 is 14 amino acids. The V gene lost 4 bases and the J gene lost 4 bases, with 13 bases spanning the gap. CDR3 coding DNA: TGTGCCAGCAGCTATGAACAGGGATCCTATGGCTACACCTTC. This encodes CASSYEQGSYGYTF.

This clonotype was detected ten times or more. The chain uses TRBV12-3 or TRBV12-4 and TRBJ1-5; D may be TRBD1 (6 bases). V was trimmed by 5 bases and J by 2 bases, leaving 16 bases between them. The CDR3 consists of 16 residues. This chain's CDR3 is CASSPSLAGGNQPQHF. The CDR3 coding sequence is TGTGCCAGCAGTCCCTCATTGGCAGGGGGCAATCAGCCCCAGCATTTT.

The V call is TRBV11-2, the J call TRBJ2-1; 12 nucleotides match TRBD2. V dropped 5 bases and J dropped 7; count of bases not matched to a gene: 21. The germline CDR1 and CDR2 sequences are SGHAT and FQNNGV. CDR3 length: 20 residues. The CDR3 sequence is CASSAELNRLAGVVGNEQFF. The CDR3 DNA reads TGTGCCAGCAGCGCCGAACTAAATAGACTAGCGGGAGTGGTTGGAAATGAGCAGTTCTTC.

The genes are TRBV20-1 and TRBJ1-1, with no clear D. Germline CDR1 DFQATT, CDR2 SNEGSKA (reference sequence). V lost 3 bases and J 2 bases, leaving 13 bases between the germline ends. CDR3 length: 14 amino acids. The CDR3 sequence: CSASTSFANTEAFF. In nucleotides, the CDR3 is TGCAGTGCTAGCACCTCTTTTGCTAACACTGAAGCTTTCTTT.

This clonotype has at least ten counts. The chain is built from TRBV2 and TRBJ2-1; D may match TRBD1 or TRBD2 (5 bases each). V was shortened by 6 bases and J by 2 bases, with 14 bases between the two germline ends. Germline values: CDR1 SNHLY, CDR2 FYNNEI. This CDR3 spans 15 amino acids. The CDR3: CASRKGSTAYNEQFF. The DNA of the CDR3 is TGTGCCAGCAGGAAGGGGAGTACTGCCTACAATGAGCAGTTCTTC.

This rearrangement joins TRBV5-6 to TRBJ2-2; D not certain. The germline V and J ends were trimmed by 3 bases and 8 bases, with 8 bases remaining between them. Germline V gene sequence: CDR1 SGHDT, CDR2 YYEEEE. The CDR3 is made up of 12 amino acids. Here the CDR3 reads CASSWVAGELFF. The CDR3 DNA follows: TGTGCCAGCAGCTGGGTGGCGGGGGAGCTGTTTTTT.

This clonotype showed up just a few times. V and J are TRBV28 and TRBJ1-1; the match to TRBD1 covers 7 bases. J gave up 7 bases and V 5 bases, and 7 bases lay outside the gene matches. CDR3 length: 13 amino acids. Germline lookup yields CDR1 MDHEN and CDR2 SYDVKM. Written as DNA, the CDR3 is TGTGCCAGCAGTCAACAGGGGTGGGGTGAAGCTTTCTTT. Translating it yields CASSQQGWGEAFF.

The J gene is TRBJ1-2, the V gene TRBV2; D ambiguous. This CDR3 is 15 amino acids long. V was cut by 9 bases and J by 3 bases, with 20 bases left in between. Germline lookup yields CDR1 SNHLY and CDR2 FYNNEI. The CDR3 here is CASRFGAGQYYGYTF. The CDR3 region has the DNA TGTGCCAGTCGTTTTGGTGCAGGCCAGTACTATGGCTACACCTTC.

Ten or more counts support this clonotype. The rearrangement joins TRBV6-2 or TRBV6-3 to TRBJ2-1; D is perhaps TRBD2 (6 bases). The germline V gene has CDR1 MNHEY and CDR2 SVGEGT. The V gene lost 0 bases and the J gene lost 5 bases, with 8 bases spanning the gap. CDR3 length: 14 residues. CDR3 nucleotide sequence: TGTGCCAGCAGTTACTCGGCGGGGAACAATGAGCAGTTCTTC. This sequence encodes CASSYSAGNNEQFF.

CDR3 DNA: TGTGCCAGCAGTTTAACGGGAGGGCCGGACGAGCAGTACTTC. The encoded protein is CASSLTGGPDEQYF. The J gene is TRBJ2-7, the V gene TRBV28, with 8 nucleotides matching TRBD2. Trimming at V came to 2 bases and at J to 5 bases, leaving 5 bases not matched to a gene. Germline CDR1 reads MDHEN; CDR2 reads SYDVKM. This CDR3 spans 14 amino acids.

This clonotype was picked up many times. The chain is built from TRBV27 and TRBJ2-1; the match to TRBD1 covers 9 bases. The CDR3 has 17 residues. The germline gives CDR1 MNHEY, CDR2 SMNVEV (reference sequence). With V trimmed by 2 bases and J by 2 bases, 7 bases remained unmatched. This CDR3 is CASSLIMTGGTYNEQFF. CDR3 nucleotide sequence: TGTGCCAGCAGTTTAATCATGACAGGGGGGACCTACAATGAGCAGTTCTTC.

This clonotype was picked up a small number of times. A much larger clone lies a single base off, so this may be a read error. The genes are TRBV9 and TRBJ2-1; 14 nucleotides line up with TRBD2. Germline-derived CDR1 and CDR2 are SGDLS and YYNGEE. CDR3 size: 13 residues. V lost 7 bases and J lost 6; bases outside the gene matches: 0. The chain's CDR3 is CASGTSGGNEQFF. CDR3 DNA: TGTGCCAGCGGGACTAGCGGGGGCAATGAGCAGTTCTTC.